This T cell receptor beta chain comes out of a study of control samples from healthy donors and cancer patients. This CDR3 spans 10 amino acids. Only in-frame clones appear in the TCRdb table, and some are missing; sequencing was by immunoSEQ multiplex PCR. The table includes some 100,000 clones, about 92% detected once. The genes are TRBV21-1 and TRBJ2-5; the D call TRBD1 from the table was never checked on the DNA. TRBV21-1 is designated a pseudogene. The sequence was obtained from a man aged 18 to 35 in good health. The sample comprised blood. CDR3 in amino acids: CASTQETQYF. Written as DNA, the CDR3 is TGTGCCAGCACACAAGAGACCCAGTACTTC.